One and the same sample provided the 28 T cell receptor beta chains below, sequenced in a study of cytomegalovirus exposure and HLA in healthy donors. The PCR contained 60 Vbeta and 13 Jbeta primers. Data came from immunoSEQ multiplex PCR; TCRdb stores just in-frame clones and leaves some out. The sample has fewer than 300,000 clones; under 90% are singletons. Material: PBMCs. These receptors came from a girl aged 2 to 10 in good health and CMV-seronegative.

The chain links TRBV4-1 to TRBJ1-1, with unresolved D. CDR1 is MGHRA, CDR2 YSYEKL, per germline. Trimming took off 4 bases at V and 6 bases at J, with 15 bases between the two ends. This CDR3 spans 14 amino acids. Here the CDR3 DNA reads TGCGCCAGCAGCCCCCTTGGCGGTAGCCCTGAAGCTTTCTTT. This codes for CASSPLGGSPEAFF.

The genes are TRBV5-1 and TRBJ2-7, with 13 bases identical to TRBD2. CDR1 is SGHRS, CDR2 YFSETQ, per germline. With 3 bases clipped from V and 3 bases from J, the junction kept 3 bases outside the gene matches. CDR3 length equals 15 residues. The DNA for the CDR3 is TGCGCCAGCAGCTCGGGGACTAGCGGGGACTACGAGCAGTACTTC. Its protein is CASSSGTSGDYEQYF.

The CDR3 DNA reads TGTGCCAGCCGCCGGGGAAGCACCGGGGAGCTGTTTTTT. It yields the protein CASRRGSTGELFF. The rearrangement uses TRBV11-3 and TRBJ2-2; perhaps TRBD2 as D (5 bases). V lost 8 bases, J lost 4 bases, and 11 bases lay in between. The length of the CDR3 is 13 residues. Germline V gene sequence: CDR1 SGHNT, CDR2 YENEEA.

The rearrangement links TRBV11-2 to TRBJ2-1; possibly TRBD2 for D (6 bases). Trimming shortened V by 1 base and J by 6 bases, and 7 bases separated the two germline ends. Germline assignment: CDR1 SGHAT and CDR2 FQNNGV. The CDR3 has 13 amino acids. The CDR3 loop reads CASSLGLGNEQFF. The CDR3 DNA sequence: TGTGCCAGCAGCTTAGGACTAGGCAATGAGCAGTTCTTC.

The V gene is TRBV6-1, the J gene TRBJ1-4; 9 bases fit TRBD1. J lost 8 bases, V lost 4 bases, and 8 bases had no gene match. This CDR3 region has 15 residues. CDR1 is MNHNS, CDR2 SASEGT, per germline. DNA for the CDR3: TGTGCCAGCAGTGCCAAGGGACAGGGCTTGGAAAAACTGTTTTTT. It codes for CASSAKGQGLEKLFF.

This chain connects TRBV10-3 to TRBJ2-7, with TRBD2 as a possible D gene (6 bases). Trimming removed 5 bases from V and 2 bases from J, with 16 bases in between. Germline CDR1 and CDR2: ENHRY and SYGVKD. The CDR3 is made up of 15 amino acids. This CDR3 is CAISKGAGPTYEQYF. The CDR3 DNA reads as TGTGCCATCAGTAAAGGGGCGGGACCTACCTACGAGCAGTACTTC.

This rearrangement joins TRBV4-1 to TRBJ2-3; 8 bases fit TRBD2. The V and J ends lost 2 bases and 2 bases, in that order; junction bases with no gene match: 6. The CDR3 is 16 amino acids. The V gene's germline CDR1 is MGHRA and CDR2 YSYEKL. The CDR3 DNA follows: TGCGCCAGCAGCCAACTTCTGCGGGAGGTCACAGATACGCAGTATTTT. Translated, it gives CASSQLLREVTDTQYF.

In DNA form, the CDR3 reads TGTGCCAGCAGCCGACGGAGGACTAGCGGATACAATGAGCAGTTCTTC. Its protein product is CASSRRRTSGYNEQFF. The chain joins TRBV2 to TRBJ2-1, with TRBD2 matching 10 bases. Germline V gives CDR1 SNHLY, CDR2 FYNNEI. The CDR3 extends over 16 amino acids. The V gene end was trimmed by 6 bases and the J gene end by 4 bases; junction bases not matched to a gene: 9.

A few counts support this clone. The CDR3 spells CASSNWDRGAYEQYF. For the CDR3, the DNA is TGTGCCAGCAGTAACTGGGACAGGGGCGCCTACGAGCAGTACTTC. V and J are TRBV6-1 and TRBJ2-7; 10 bases agree with TRBD1. Germline-derived CDR1 and CDR2 are MNHNS and SASEGT. The CDR3 sequence is 15 residues long. With V trimmed by 5 bases and J by 2 bases, 6 bases remained unmatched.

This chain uses TRBV2 with TRBJ2-7; possibly TRBD1 for D (6 bases). V was trimmed by 6 bases and J by 3 bases, leaving 12 bases between them. This CDR3 has 13 residues. The V gene's germline CDR1 is SNHLY and CDR2 FYNNEI. This CDR3 reads CASREDSYYEQYF. The CDR3, as DNA: TGTGCCAGCAGGGAGGACAGTTACTACGAGCAGTACTTC.

The genes are TRBV6-5 and TRBJ1-1; D not certain. V was clipped by 6 bases and J by 4 bases, with 12 bases between them. The CDR3 is 13 amino acids. Looked up from germline, CDR1 is MNHEY and CDR2 is SVGAGI. CDR3 sequence (DNA): TGTGCCAGCAGCGACATCGGCCCCACTGAAGCTTTCTTT. Translating it yields CASSDIGPTEAFF.

The chain combines TRBV5-6 with TRBJ2-2; TRBD1 aligns across 9 bases. The V segment lost 1 base and the J segment 7 bases; nucleotides outside the gene matches: 8. Germline V gene sequence: CDR1 SGHDT, CDR2 YYEEEE. The CDR3 sequence is 16 residues long. CDR3 nucleotides: TGTGCCAGCAGCTTGCCGGGACAGGGAGCAGGCGGGGAGCTGTTTTTT. Protein: CASSLPGQGAGGELFF.

This clone was seen a handful of times. The chain employs TRBV28 and TRBJ1-2, with D possibly matching TRBD1 (6 bases). The length of the CDR3 is 16 residues. Trimming left V 4 bases short and J 6 bases short, with 21 bases between. The V gene's germline CDR1 is MDHEN and CDR2 SYDVKM. The CDR3 sequence is CASSSQGRPARDGYTF. CDR3 coding DNA: TGTGCCAGCAGTTCTCAGGGGAGACCTGCACGGGATGGCTACACCTTC.

A note on this clone: An end of the junction differs from the germline gene, which may be a read error. The chain recombines TRBV28 with TRBJ2-1; D is perhaps TRBD1 (5 bases). The length of the CDR3 is 14 residues. The germline V gene has CDR1 MDHEN and CDR2 SYDVKM. The CDR3 DNA reads as TGTGCTAGCAGTTATAGACAGCTGGACAATGAGCAGTTCTTC. Translation: CASSYRQLDNEQFF.

The chain is built from TRBV5-1 and TRBJ1-2; a weak D match, TRBD1 (5 bases). V was shortened by 1 base and J by 8 bases, with 15 bases between the two germline ends. This CDR3 has 14 amino acids. Germline CDR1 SGHRS, CDR2 YFSETQ. The CDR3 DNA follows: TGCGCCAGCAGCTTGTGGGGGGGAGCGTACGGCTACACCTTC. Protein: CASSLWGGAYGYTF.

This clone was recorded a few times. The chain uses TRBV15 and TRBJ1-2; 10 positions agree with TRBD1. The J segment lost 6 bases and the V segment lost 9 bases, leaving 13 bases of the junction unmatched. CDR3 length: 15 amino acids. The germline V gene has CDR1 LNHNV and CDR2 YYDKDF (reference sequence). The CDR3 nucleotides read TGTGCCACTCGGAATTGGGACAGGGGATGGGATGGCTACACCTTC. It encodes CATRNWDRGWDGYTF.

The CDR3 region is CASRTTGLFETQYF. Written as DNA, the CDR3 is TGTGCCAGCAGGACTACCGGCTTATTTGAGACCCAGTACTTC. V gene TRBV2 combines with J gene TRBJ2-5; D is possibly TRBD2 (5 bases). The germline CDR1 and CDR2 sequences are SNHLY and FYNNEI. CDR3 length equals 14 residues. Trimming took off 6 bases at V and 5 bases at J, with 16 bases between the two ends.

The chain recombines TRBV2 with TRBJ1-4, with 9 bases fitting TRBD1. CDR1 and CDR2 from the germline V gene are SNHLY and FYNNEI. The V gene end was trimmed by 8 bases and the J gene end by 7 bases; junction bases not matched to a gene: 2. This CDR3 region has 12 residues. Here the CDR3 reads CASRGQGEKLFF. The CDR3 bases are TGTGCCAGCCGGGGACAGGGTGAAAAACTGTTTTTT.

This clone was seen a few times. This rearrangement joins TRBV25-1 to TRBJ1-4; 10 positions match TRBD1. Trimming cost V 3 bases and J 3 bases; bases outside gene matches: 10. CDR3 size: 18 residues. From germline, CDR1 is MGHDK and CDR2 SYGVNS. This CDR3 reads CASSEGRQGAGANEKLFF. CDR3 bases: TGTGCCAGCAGTGAGGGAAGACAGGGGGCGGGGGCTAATGAAAAACTGTTTTTT.

This sequence joins TRBV6-1 and TRBJ1-1, with D possibly TRBD1 on 6 matching bases. The CDR3 has 13 amino acids. Germline V gene data show CDR1 as MNHNS and CDR2 as SASEGT. V lost 4 bases to trimming and J lost 4 bases, with 10 bases between them. CDR3 DNA: TGTGCCAGCAGTGTCGAAGGGGGCACTGAAGCTTTCTTT. Amino acid sequence: CASSVEGGTEAFF.

The V gene is TRBV7-6, the J gene TRBJ1-4, with D possibly matching TRBD1 (6 bases). V gave up 5 bases and J gave up 7 bases, with 14 bases separating them. The CDR3 length is 14 residues. Germline CDR1 is SGHVS and CDR2 is FNYEAQ. The CDR3 region is CASSRTGSGEKLFF. In nucleotides, the CDR3 is TGTGCCAGCAGCCGCACAGGGAGCGGTGAAAAACTGTTTTTT. The variable domain in full, completed from reference TRBV7-6 and TRBJ1-4, reads GAGVSQSPRYKVTKRGQDVALRCDPISGHVSLYWYRQALGQGPEFLTYFNYEAQQDKSGLPNDRFSAERPEGSISTLTIQRTEQRDSAMYRCASSRTGSGEKLFFGSGTQLSVL.

The rearrangement joins TRBV4-1 to TRBJ2-3, with 11 positions matching TRBD2. The V and J ends lost 4 bases and 3 bases, in that order; junction bases with no gene match: 0. This CDR3 has 14 amino acids. From germline, CDR1 is MGHRA and CDR2 YSYEKL. CDR3 sequence (DNA): TGCGCCAGCAGCCTAGCGGGGGGGACAGATACGCAGTATTTT. It encodes CASSLAGGTDTQYF.

The rearrangement links TRBV28 to TRBJ2-3; 7 bases are a match to TRBD1. The V gene's germline CDR1 is MDHEN and CDR2 SYDVKM. V gave up 1 base and J gave up 0 bases; unmatched junction bases: 7. CDR3 length: 17 residues. The CDR3 DNA reads TGTGCCAGCAGTTTATTCTGGGGACAGTCTAGCACAGATACGCAGTATTTT. Translation: CASSLFWGQSSTDTQYF.

This chain links TRBV27 with TRBJ1-5, with 7 bases that match TRBD1. Germline CDR1 reads MNHEY; CDR2 reads SMNVEV (reference sequence). V shed 3 bases, J shed 5 bases, and the junction held 1 base outside the gene matches. The CDR3 covers 13 residues. CDR3 amino acids: CASSLGQYQPQHF. DNA for the CDR3: TGTGCCAGCAGTTTGGGACAGTATCAGCCCCAGCATTTT.

In its sample, this clone was seen once. This chain uses TRBV11-2 with TRBJ1-2, with a weak D call TRBD1 (5 bases). Germline V gives CDR1 SGHAT, CDR2 FQNNGV. Trimming pared 5 bases from V and 8 bases from J, leaving 12 bases between. CDR3 length: 12 residues. The CDR3 protein is CASSRKTDGYTF. The CDR3 DNA sequence: TGTGCCAGCAGCCGTAAGACAGACGGCTACACCTTC.

This clone was observed a few times. The genes are TRBV5-1 and TRBJ2-3, with D possibly being TRBD2 (5 bases). V was pared by 1 base and J by 4 bases, with 10 bases between. CDR1 and CDR2 from the germline V gene are SGHRS and YFSETQ. The CDR3 has 14 residues. The CDR3, as DNA: TGCGCCAGCAGCTTGACGGAGGTCGCAGATACGCAGTATTTT. Its translation is CASSLTEVADTQYF.

This clone was observed once. The chain joins TRBV2 to TRBJ2-1; tentatively, D is TRBD1 (5 bases). The CDR3 is 14 residues long. Germline lookup yields CDR1 SNHLY and CDR2 FYNNEI. V was clipped by 7 bases and J by 0 bases, with 10 bases between them. The CDR3 reads CASNRQSSYNEQFF. The CDR3 DNA is TGTGCCAGCAATAGACAGAGCTCCTACAATGAGCAGTTCTTC. The variable domain in full, completed from reference TRBV2 and TRBJ2-1, reads EPEVTQTPSHQVTQMGQEVILRCVPISNHLYFYWYRQILGQKVEFLVSFYNNEISEKSEIFDDQFSVERPDGSNFTLKIRSTKLEDSAMYFCASNRQSSYNEQFFGPGTRLTVL.

V usage is TRBV21-1 and J usage is TRBJ2-1; the table's D gene call, TRBD2, was not cross checked with the DNA. TRBV21-1 is assigned pseudogene status. This CDR3 comprises 15 residues. The CDR3 sequence: CASSNRLAKDNEQFF. DNA for the CDR3: TGTGCCAGCAGCAACCGACTAGCGAAAGACAATGAGCAGTTCTTC.